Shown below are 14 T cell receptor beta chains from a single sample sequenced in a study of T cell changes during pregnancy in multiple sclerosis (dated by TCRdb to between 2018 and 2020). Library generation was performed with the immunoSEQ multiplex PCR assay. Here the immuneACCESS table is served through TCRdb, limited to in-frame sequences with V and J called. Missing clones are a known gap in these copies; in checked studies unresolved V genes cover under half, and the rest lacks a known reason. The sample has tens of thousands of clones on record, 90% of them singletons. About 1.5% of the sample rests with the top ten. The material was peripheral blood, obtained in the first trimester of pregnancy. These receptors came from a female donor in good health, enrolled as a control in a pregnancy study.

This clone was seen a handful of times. The CDR3 reads CASSPSQTGELFF. Here the CDR3 DNA reads TGTGCCAGCAGCCCATCCCAGACCGGGGAGCTGTTTTTT. J is TRBJ2-2 and V is TRBV7-9; D gene uncertain. Germline lookup yields CDR1 SEHNR and CDR2 FQNEAQ (reference sequence). The CDR3 has 13 residues. Trimming shortened V by 5 bases and J by 5 bases, and 9 bases separated the two germline ends.

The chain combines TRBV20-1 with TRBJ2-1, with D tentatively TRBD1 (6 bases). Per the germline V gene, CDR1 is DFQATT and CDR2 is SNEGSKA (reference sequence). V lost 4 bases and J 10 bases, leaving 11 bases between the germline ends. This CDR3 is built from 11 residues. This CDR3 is CSATGGGEQFF. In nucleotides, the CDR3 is TGCAGTGCTACTGGGGGCGGGGAGCAGTTCTTC.

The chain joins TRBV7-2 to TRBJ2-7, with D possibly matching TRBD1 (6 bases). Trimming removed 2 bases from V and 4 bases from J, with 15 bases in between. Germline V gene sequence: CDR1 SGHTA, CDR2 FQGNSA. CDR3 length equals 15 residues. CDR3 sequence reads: CASSLFTGNAYEQYF. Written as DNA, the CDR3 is TGTGCCAGCAGCTTATTTACAGGGAATGCGTACGAGCAGTACTTC.

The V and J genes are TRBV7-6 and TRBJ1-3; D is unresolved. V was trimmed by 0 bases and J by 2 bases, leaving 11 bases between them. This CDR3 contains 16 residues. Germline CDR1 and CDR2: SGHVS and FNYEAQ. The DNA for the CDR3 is TGTGCCAGCAGCTTAGCGGGCAGAATACCTGGAAACACCATATATTTT. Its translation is CASSLAGRIPGNTIYF.

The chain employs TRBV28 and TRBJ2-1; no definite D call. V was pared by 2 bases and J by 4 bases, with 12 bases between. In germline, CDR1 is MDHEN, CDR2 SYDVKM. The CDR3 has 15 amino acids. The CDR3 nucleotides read TGTGCCAGCAGTTTAACCAGTCCCTCTTACAATGAGCAGTTCTTC. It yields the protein CASSLTSPSYNEQFF. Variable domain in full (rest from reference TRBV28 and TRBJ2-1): DVKVTQSSRYLVKRTGEKVFLECVQDMDHENMFWYRQDPGLGLRLIYFSYDVKMKEKGDIPEGYSVSREKKERFSLILESASTNQTSMYLCASSLTSPSYNEQFFGPGTRLTVL.

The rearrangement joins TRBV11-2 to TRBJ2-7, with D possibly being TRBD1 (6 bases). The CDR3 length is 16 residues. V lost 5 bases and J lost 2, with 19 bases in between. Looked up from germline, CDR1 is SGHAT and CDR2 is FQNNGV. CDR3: CASSSLSGQGTYEQYF. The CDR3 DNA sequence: TGTGCCAGCAGCAGTCTATCGGGGCAGGGGACCTACGAGCAGTACTTC.

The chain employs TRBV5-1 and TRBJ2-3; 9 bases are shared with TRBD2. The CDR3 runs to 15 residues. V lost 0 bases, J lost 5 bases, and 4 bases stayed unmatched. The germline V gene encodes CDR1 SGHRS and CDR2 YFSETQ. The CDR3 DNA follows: TGCGCCAGCAGCTTGGGTGCTAGCGGGGAAGATACGCAGTATTTT. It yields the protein CASSLGASGEDTQYF.

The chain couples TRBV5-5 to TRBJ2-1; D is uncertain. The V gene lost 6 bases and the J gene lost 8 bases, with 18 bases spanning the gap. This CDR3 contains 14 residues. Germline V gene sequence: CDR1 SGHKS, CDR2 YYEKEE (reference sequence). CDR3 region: CASTSTALRDEQFF. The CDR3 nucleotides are TGTGCCAGCACCTCAACTGCCCTTCGAGATGAGCAGTTCTTC.

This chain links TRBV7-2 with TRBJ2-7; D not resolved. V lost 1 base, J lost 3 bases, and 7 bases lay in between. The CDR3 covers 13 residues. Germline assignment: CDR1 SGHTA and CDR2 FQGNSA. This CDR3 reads CASSLEQDYEQYF. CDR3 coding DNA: TGTGCCAGCAGCTTAGAGCAGGACTACGAGCAGTACTTC. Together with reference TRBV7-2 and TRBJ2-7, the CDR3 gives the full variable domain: GAGVSQSPSNKVTEKGKDVELRCDPISGHTALYWYRQSLGQGLEFLIYFQGNSAPDKSGLPSDRFSAERTGGSVSTLTIQRTQQEDSAVYLCASSLEQDYEQYFGPGTRLTVT.

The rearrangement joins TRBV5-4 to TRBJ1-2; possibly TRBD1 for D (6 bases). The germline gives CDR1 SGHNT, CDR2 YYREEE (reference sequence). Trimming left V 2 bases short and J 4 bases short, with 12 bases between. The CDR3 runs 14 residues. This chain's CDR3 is CASSFGGAGYGYTF. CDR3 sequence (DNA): TGTGCCAGCAGCTTCGGGGGGGCTGGCTATGGCTACACCTTC. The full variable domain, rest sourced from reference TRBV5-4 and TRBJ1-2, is ETGVTQSPTHLIKTRGQQVTLRCSSQSGHNTVSWYQQALGQGPQFIFQYYREEENGRGNFPPRFSGLQFPNYSSELNVNALELDDSALYLCASSFGGAGYGYTFGSGTRLTVV.

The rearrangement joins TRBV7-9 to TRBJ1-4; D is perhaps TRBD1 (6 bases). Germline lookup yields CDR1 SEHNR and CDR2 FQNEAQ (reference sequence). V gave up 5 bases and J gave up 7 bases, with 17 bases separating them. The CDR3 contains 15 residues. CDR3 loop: CASSILRGTSEKLFF. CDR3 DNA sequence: TGTGCCAGCAGCATATTGAGGGGGACGAGTGAAAAACTGTTTTTT.

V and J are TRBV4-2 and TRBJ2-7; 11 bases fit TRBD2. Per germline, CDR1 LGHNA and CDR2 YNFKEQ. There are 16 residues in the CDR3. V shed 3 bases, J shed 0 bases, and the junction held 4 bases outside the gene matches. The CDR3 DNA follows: TGTGCCAGCAGCCATTTAGCGGGGGGGTCCTCCTACGAGCAGTACTTC. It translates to CASSHLAGGSSYEQYF.

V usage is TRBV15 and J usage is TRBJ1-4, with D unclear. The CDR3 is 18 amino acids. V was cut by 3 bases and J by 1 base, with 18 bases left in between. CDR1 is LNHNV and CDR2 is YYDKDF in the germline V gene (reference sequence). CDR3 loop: CATSRPRGPWGTNEKLFF. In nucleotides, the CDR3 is TGTGCCACCAGCAGGCCGCGGGGTCCCTGGGGAACTAATGAAAAACTGTTTTTT.

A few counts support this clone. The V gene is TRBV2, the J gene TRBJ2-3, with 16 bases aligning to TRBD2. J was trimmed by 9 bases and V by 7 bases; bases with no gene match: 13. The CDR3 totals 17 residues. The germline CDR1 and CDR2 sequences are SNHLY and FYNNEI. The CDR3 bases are TGTGCCAGCACAACCGGGACTAGCGGGGGGGCCAGAAGAACGCAGTATTTT. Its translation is CASTTGTSGGARRTQYF.